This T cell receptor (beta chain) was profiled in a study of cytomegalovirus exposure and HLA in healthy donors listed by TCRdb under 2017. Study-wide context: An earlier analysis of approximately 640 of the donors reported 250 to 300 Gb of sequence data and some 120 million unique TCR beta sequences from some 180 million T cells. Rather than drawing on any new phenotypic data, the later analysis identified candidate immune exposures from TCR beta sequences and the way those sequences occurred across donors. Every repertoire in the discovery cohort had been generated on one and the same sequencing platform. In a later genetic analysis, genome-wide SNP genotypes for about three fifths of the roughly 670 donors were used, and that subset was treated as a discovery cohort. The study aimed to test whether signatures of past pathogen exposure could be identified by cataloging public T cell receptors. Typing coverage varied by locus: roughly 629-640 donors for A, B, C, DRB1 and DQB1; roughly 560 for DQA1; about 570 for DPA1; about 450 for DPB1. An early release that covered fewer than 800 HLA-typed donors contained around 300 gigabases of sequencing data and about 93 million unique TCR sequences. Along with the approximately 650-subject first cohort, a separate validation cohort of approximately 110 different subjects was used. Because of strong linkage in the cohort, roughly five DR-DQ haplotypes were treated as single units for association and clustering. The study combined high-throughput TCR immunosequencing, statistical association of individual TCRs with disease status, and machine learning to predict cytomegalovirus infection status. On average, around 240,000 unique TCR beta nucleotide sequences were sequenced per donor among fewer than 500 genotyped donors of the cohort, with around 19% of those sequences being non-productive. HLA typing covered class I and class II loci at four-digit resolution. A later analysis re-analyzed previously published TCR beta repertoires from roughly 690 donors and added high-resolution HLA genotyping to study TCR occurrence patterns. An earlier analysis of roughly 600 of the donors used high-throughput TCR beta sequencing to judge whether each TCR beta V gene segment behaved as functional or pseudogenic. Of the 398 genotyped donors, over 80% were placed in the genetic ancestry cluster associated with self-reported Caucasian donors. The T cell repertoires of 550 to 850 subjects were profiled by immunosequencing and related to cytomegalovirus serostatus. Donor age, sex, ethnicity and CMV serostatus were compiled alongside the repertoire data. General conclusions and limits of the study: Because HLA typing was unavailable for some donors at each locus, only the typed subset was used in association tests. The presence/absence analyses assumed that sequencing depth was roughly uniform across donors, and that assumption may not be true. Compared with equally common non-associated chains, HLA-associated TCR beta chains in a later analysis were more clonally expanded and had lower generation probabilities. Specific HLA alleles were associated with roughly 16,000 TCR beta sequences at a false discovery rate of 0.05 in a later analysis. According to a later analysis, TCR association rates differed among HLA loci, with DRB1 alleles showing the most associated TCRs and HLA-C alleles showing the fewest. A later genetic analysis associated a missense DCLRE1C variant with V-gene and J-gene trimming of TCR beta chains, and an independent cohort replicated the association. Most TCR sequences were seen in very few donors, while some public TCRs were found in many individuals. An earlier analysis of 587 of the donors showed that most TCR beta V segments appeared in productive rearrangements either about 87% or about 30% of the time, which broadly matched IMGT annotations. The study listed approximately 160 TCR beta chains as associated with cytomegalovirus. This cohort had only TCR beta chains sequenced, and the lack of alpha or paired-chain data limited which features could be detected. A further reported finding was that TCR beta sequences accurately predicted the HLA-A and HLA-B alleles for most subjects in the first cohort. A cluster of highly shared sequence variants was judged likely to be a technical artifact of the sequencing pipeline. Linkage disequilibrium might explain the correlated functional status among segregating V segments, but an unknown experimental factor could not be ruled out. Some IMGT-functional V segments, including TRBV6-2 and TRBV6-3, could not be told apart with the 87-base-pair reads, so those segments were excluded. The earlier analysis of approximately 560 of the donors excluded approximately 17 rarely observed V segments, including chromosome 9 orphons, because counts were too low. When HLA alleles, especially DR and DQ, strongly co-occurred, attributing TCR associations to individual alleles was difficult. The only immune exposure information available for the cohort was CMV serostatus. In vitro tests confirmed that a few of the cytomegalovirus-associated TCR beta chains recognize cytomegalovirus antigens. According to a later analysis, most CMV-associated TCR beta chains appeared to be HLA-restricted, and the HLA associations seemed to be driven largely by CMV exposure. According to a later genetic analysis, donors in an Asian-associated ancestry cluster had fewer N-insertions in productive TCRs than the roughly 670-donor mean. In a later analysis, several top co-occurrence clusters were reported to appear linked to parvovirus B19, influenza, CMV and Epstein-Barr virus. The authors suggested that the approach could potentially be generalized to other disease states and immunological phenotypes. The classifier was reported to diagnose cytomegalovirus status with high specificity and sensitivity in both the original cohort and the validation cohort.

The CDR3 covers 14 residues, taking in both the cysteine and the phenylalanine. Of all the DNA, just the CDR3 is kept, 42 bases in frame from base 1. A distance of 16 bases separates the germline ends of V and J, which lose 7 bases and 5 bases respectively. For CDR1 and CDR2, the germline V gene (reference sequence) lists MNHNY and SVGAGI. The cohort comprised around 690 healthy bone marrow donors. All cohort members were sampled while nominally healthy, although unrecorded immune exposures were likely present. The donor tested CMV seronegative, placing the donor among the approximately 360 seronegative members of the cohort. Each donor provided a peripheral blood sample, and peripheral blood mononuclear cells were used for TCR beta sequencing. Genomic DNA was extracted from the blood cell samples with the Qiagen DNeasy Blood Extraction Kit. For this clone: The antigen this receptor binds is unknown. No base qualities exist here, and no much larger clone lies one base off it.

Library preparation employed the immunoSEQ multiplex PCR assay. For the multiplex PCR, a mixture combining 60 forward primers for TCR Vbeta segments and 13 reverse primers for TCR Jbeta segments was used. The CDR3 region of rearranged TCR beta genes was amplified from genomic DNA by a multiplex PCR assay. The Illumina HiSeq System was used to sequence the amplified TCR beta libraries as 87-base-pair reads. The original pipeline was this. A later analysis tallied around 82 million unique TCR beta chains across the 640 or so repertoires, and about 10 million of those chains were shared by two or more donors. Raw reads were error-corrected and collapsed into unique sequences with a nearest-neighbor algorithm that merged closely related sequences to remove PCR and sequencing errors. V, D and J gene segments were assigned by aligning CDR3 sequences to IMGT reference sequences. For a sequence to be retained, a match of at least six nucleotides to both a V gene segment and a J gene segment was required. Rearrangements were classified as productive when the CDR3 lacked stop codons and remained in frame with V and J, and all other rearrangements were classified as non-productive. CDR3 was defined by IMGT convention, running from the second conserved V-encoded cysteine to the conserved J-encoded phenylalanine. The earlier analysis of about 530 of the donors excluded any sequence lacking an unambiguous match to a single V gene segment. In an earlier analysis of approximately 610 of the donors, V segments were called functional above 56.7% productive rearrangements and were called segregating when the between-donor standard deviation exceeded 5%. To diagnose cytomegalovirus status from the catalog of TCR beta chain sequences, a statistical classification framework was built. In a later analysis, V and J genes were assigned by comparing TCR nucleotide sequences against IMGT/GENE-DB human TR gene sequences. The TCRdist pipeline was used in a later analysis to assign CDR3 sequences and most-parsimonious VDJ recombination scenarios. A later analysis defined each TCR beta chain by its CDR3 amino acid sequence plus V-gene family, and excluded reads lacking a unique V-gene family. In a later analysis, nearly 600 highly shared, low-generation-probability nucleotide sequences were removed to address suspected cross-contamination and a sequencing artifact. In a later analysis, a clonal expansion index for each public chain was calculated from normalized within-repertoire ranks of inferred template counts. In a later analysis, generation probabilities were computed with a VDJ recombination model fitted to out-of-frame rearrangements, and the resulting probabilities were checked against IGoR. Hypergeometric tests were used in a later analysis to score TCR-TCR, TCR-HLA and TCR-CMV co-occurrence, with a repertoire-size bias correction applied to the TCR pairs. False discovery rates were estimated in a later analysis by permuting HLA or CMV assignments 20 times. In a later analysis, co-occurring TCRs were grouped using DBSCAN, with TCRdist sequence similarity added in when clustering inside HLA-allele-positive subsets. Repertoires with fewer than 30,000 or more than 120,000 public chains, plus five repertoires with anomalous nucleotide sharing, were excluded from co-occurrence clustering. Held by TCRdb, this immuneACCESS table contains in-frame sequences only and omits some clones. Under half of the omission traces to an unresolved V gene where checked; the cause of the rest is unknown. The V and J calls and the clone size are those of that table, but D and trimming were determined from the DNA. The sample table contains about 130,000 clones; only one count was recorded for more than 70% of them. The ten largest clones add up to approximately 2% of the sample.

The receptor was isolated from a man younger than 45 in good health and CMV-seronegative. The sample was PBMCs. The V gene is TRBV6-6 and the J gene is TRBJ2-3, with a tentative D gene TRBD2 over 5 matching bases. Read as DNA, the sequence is TGTGCCAGCATTTCCATGACTACTCGAGATACGCAGTATTTT. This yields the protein CASISMTTRDTQYF.